The present T cell receptor beta chain was sequenced within a study of T cell repertoires in ileal Crohn's disease. Assay: immunoSEQ multiplex PCR; the TCRdb copy retains only in-frame clones and omits some. The data show 780 or so clones, roughly four fifths seen once. The V segment lost 4 bases and the J segment 5 bases; nucleotides outside the gene matches: 4. CDR1 SGHNT and CDR2 YENEEA come from the germline V gene. The CDR3 is made up of 14 amino acids. This rearrangement joins TRBV11-3 to TRBJ1-5, with TRBD1 matching over 8 bases. The TCR originated in an adult with Crohn's disease. The sequenced sample consisted of ileal tissue. The CDR3 DNA follows: TGTGCCAGCAGCTCTCAGGGGGCCGATCAGCCCCAGCATTTT. Translated, it gives CASSSQGADQPQHF.